A selection of T cell receptor beta chains follows, all from one sample in a study of regulatory T cells in long-lasting Graves disease. TCRdb fed the multiplex PCR reads into MiXCR, producing one record per CDR3 protein. The data contain roughly 500,000 distinct CDR3 sequences, about 22% of them singletons. The source was peripheral blood mononuclear cells (PBMCs), collected when the disease was refractory, from a patient treated with antithyroid drugs. The receptor source for this set is a female donor with Graves disease. Both conserved end residues are part of each CDR3. A D gene is named only where the DNA matches it firmly. Some rows have no size entry. The others give once, few or many, or a class for an expanded clone.

clone_size | cdr3_length | d_call | j_call | v_call | cdr3_aa | cdr3_nt
many | 13 | . | TRBJ2-5 | TRBV28 | CASSFLHLETQYF | TGTGCCAGCAGTTTTCTACATTTGGAGACCCAGTACTTC
few | 15 | TRBD1 | TRBJ2-7 | TRBV7-6 | CASSSTGASSYEQYF | TGTGCCAGCAGCTCGACAGGGGCCTCCTCCTACGAGCAGTACTTC
many | 13 | TRBD1 | TRBJ1-1 | TRBV7-9 | CASRGQGATEAFF | TGTGCCAGCAGGGGGCAGGGGGCAACTGAAGCTTTCTTT
. | 14 | . | TRBJ1-1 | TRBV7-9 | CASQRKGGGTEAFF | TGTGCCAGCCAAAGAAAGGGAGGGGGCACTGAAGCTTTCTTT
many | 16 | . | TRBJ1-6 | TRBV28 | CASRPSTSSYNSPLHF | TGTGCCAGCAGACCTTCTACGAGCTCCTATAATTCACCCCTCCACTTT
many | 14 | TRBD2 | TRBJ2-5 | TRBV7-6 | CASSLFEREETQYF | TGTGCCAGCAGCTTATTCGAGCGGGAGGAGACCCAGTACTTC
. | 16 | TRBD2 | TRBJ2-2 | TRBV11-3 | CASSSFPGGNPGELFF | TGTGCCAGCAGCTCATTCCCCGGGGGGAACCCCGGGGAGCTGTTTTTT
. | 16 | TRBD1 | TRBJ1-3 | TRBV9 | CASSVEDRSSGNTIYF | TGTGCCAGCAGCGTAGAGGACAGGAGCTCTGGAAACACCATATATTTT
many | 14 | TRBD1 | TRBJ1-1 | TRBV12-3/TRBV12-4 | CASIQGAANTEAFF | TGTGCCAGCATACAGGGGGCGGCCAACACTGAAGCTTTCTTT
many | 15 | . | TRBJ1-2 | TRBV10-3 | CAIISRDTSNYGYTF | TGTGCCATCATCTCTCGGGACACCTCTAACTATGGCTACACCTTC
many | 13 | . | TRBJ1-1 | TRBV19 | CASSRGQNTEAFF | TGTGCCAGTAGTAGGGGACAGAACACTGAAGCTTTCTTT
few | 17 | TRBD2 | TRBJ2-1 | TRBV4-3 | CASSHGTSGNPYNEQFF | TGCGCCAGCAGCCACGGGACTAGCGGGAACCCTTACAATGAGCAGTTCTTC
. | 15 | . | TRBJ1-5 | TRBV30 | CAWSPGGGKWQPQHF | TGTGCCTGGAGTCCCGGAGGGGGAAAGTGGCAGCCCCAGCATTTT
. | 17 | TRBD2 | TRBJ2-2 | TRBV19 | CASSKTSGSQFAGELFF | TGTGCCAGTAGTAAGACTAGCGGGAGTCAGTTCGCCGGGGAGCTGTTTTTT
few | 16 | . | TRBJ2-1 | TRBV20-1 | CSAEPWSPSSYNEQFF | TGCAGTGCTGAACCCTGGTCCCCCAGCTCCTACAATGAGCAGTTCTTC